These 25 T cell receptor beta chains originate from one sample sequenced in a study of Tregs in tolerant kidney transplant recipients. The nonmyeloablative bone marrow transplants came from related graft donors, with transient mixed chimerism. Assay: immunoSEQ multiplex PCR; the TCRdb copy retains only in-frame clones and omits some. The table records around 50,000 clones, about 92% of them present only once. Specimen: CD8+ T cells from blood (PBMCs), collected 12 months after the transplant. The receptors derive from a human patient who received a combined kidney and bone marrow transplant. Some T cells may have come from the graft donor.

This rearrangement joins TRBV19 to TRBJ2-2; the D gene is possibly TRBD2 (6 bases). CDR3 length: 13 residues. CDR1 is LNHDA and CDR2 is SQIVND in the germline V gene (reference sequence). V gave up 5 bases and J gave up 6 bases, with 10 bases separating them. The CDR3 DNA reads TGTGCCAGTAGTCAAGGGACTCCCGGGGAGCTGTTTTTT. Its translation: CASSQGTPGELFF.

Only one count was recorded for this clone. This rearrangement joins TRBV7-9 to TRBJ1-2; 9 bases fit TRBD1. Germline V CDR1 and CDR2: SEHNR, FQNEAQ (reference sequence). V was pared by 5 bases and J by 4 bases, with 5 bases of the junction left unmatched. The CDR3 runs 14 residues. Written as DNA, the CDR3 is TGTGCCAGCAGCCAACAGGGGGCAGGCTATGGCTACACCTTC. Translation: CASSQQGAGYGYTF.

The rearrangement links TRBV15 to TRBJ2-1; TRBD2 might be the D (6 bases). This CDR3 is built from 14 residues. From germline, CDR1 is LNHNV and CDR2 YYDKDF (reference sequence). The V end lost 0 bases, the J end lost 6 bases, and 9 bases lay between the germline ends. For the CDR3, the DNA is TGTGCCACCAGCAGAGATCAGACTAGCAATGAGCAGTTCTTC. It codes for CATSRDQTSNEQFF.

This clone appeared once. This chain links TRBV2 with TRBJ2-1; 13 positions match TRBD2. This CDR3 contains 14 residues. CDR1 is SNHLY, CDR2 FYNNEI, per germline. With V trimmed by 7 bases and J by 8 bases, 5 bases remained unmatched. The CDR3 DNA is TGTGCCAGCATAGGGACTAGCGGGGCCTATGAGCAGTTCTTC. Translating gives CASIGTSGAYEQFF.

The sample holds one count of this clone. The chain carries TRBV6-5 and TRBJ2-1; D remains unclear. The CDR3 runs to 13 residues. Trimming cost V 4 bases and J 9 bases, with 13 bases left between them. Per the germline V gene, CDR1 is MNHEY and CDR2 is SVGAGI. CDR3 protein: CASSFALRGEQFF. As DNA, the CDR3 is TGTGCCAGCAGTTTCGCCTTACGAGGTGAGCAGTTCTTC.

The gene calls are TRBV4-3 and TRBJ2-7, with 9 bases fitting TRBD2. Per germline, CDR1 LGHNA and CDR2 YSLEER. The junction had 9 bases not matched to a gene; V was cut back by 3 bases and J by 3 bases. The CDR3 has 16 amino acids. The CDR3 here is CASSQDSSGIGYEQYF. CDR3 in DNA: TGCGCCAGCAGCCAGGATTCTAGCGGGATCGGCTACGAGCAGTACTTC.

The chain joins TRBV29-1 to TRBJ2-1, with TRBD2 matching over 7 bases. The length of the CDR3 is 13 residues. The trim removed 6 bases at V and 8 bases at J, leaving 10 bases unmatched. CDR1 and CDR2 from the germline V gene are SQVTM and ANQGSEA. The CDR3 DNA is TGCAGCGTGGATGGGAGGGCCAGGGATGAGCAGTTCTTC. Translating it yields CSVDGRARDEQFF.

The V call is TRBV10-3, the J call TRBJ2-7, with D uncertain. From germline, CDR1 is ENHRY and CDR2 SYGVKD. The CDR3 consists of 13 residues. Trimming left V 3 bases short and J 6 bases short, with 12 bases between. CDR3 region: CAISDFLAPEQYF. In nucleotides, the CDR3 is TGTGCCATCAGTGACTTCTTGGCTCCCGAGCAGTACTTC.

The sample holds one count of this clone. This chain joins TRBV5-3 and TRBJ2-7, with 8 bases matching TRBD1. TRBV5-3 is an ORF for which the function is uncertain. The V segment lost 4 bases and the J segment 3 bases; nucleotides outside the gene matches: 9. The CDR3 sequence is 15 residues long. The CDR3 sequence is CARSPLDRVDYEQYF. Here the CDR3 DNA reads TGTGCCAGAAGCCCTTTGGACAGGGTGGACTACGAGCAGTACTTC.

This chain connects TRBV4-1 to TRBJ1-1; D unresolved. Trimming removed 4 bases at V and 1 base at J, with 10 bases between. Germline values: CDR1 MGHRA, CDR2 YSYEKL. The CDR3 has 14 residues. CDR3 sequence reads: CASSLIDGNTEAFF. Written as DNA, the CDR3 is TGCGCCAGCAGCCTGATAGATGGGAACACTGAAGCTTTCTTT.

This clone was detected a few times. The J gene is TRBJ2-3, the V gene TRBV11-2, with 7 bases matching TRBD1. CDR3 length equals 15 residues. V gave up 1 base and J gave up 4 bases; unmatched junction bases: 5. Germline V CDR1 and CDR2: SGHAT, FQNNGV. The CDR3 sequence is CASSLVQGPPDTQYF. In nucleotides, the CDR3 is TGTGCCAGCAGCTTAGTACAGGGGCCCCCAGATACGCAGTATTTT.

This clone has just a few counts. This sequence joins TRBV7-3 and TRBJ1-1, with a tentative D call TRBD1 (6 bases). The CDR3 consists of 15 residues. Per the germline V gene, CDR1 is SGHTA and CDR2 is FQGTGA. The V and J ends lost 1 base and 8 bases respectively, with 17 bases between them. The CDR3 sequence is CASSLILVGASEAFF. The CDR3 DNA sequence: TGTGCCAGCAGCTTAATCCTAGTGGGGGCCTCAGAAGCTTTCTTT.

The rearrangement uses TRBV4-3 and TRBJ2-3, with a weak D call TRBD2 (7 bases). Germline lookup yields CDR1 LGHNA and CDR2 YSLEER. The CDR3 is made up of 17 amino acids. Trimming took 2 bases from V and 1 from J, leaving 16 bases between them. The CDR3 spells CASSQYFLGGGTDTQYF. The CDR3 DNA follows: TGCGCCAGCAGCCAATACTTTCTAGGGGGGGGCACAGATACGCAGTATTTT.

The V call is TRBV27, the J call TRBJ2-7; 8 nucleotides agree with TRBD2. Trimming cost V 4 bases and J 2 bases; bases outside gene matches: 7. CDR3 size: 15 residues. Germline values: CDR1 MNHEY, CDR2 SMNVEV (reference sequence). The CDR3 region is CASSWGGLVPYEQYF. The CDR3 bases are TGTGCCAGCAGTTGGGGGGGACTAGTACCCTACGAGCAGTACTTC.

The rearrangement links TRBV5-8 to TRBJ2-2, with TRBD1 identical over 7 bases. The CDR3 extends over 17 amino acids. With V trimmed by 4 bases and J by 3 bases, 12 bases remained unmatched. CDR1 is SGHTS and CDR2 is YDEGEE in the germline V gene. The CDR3 is CASSEGQWGADTGELFF. CDR3 DNA: TGTGCCAGCAGCGAGGGACAGTGGGGCGCGGACACCGGGGAGCTGTTTTTT.

J is TRBJ2-7 and V is TRBV12-5, with a weak D call TRBD1 (5 bases). This CDR3 is 12 amino acids long. Germline CDR1 is LGHNT and CDR2 is FRNRAP. The germline V and J ends were trimmed by 2 bases and 6 bases, with 8 bases remaining between them. The CDR3: CASGLRGSEQYF. CDR3 coding DNA: TGTGCTAGTGGTTTGAGGGGTAGCGAGCAGTACTTC.

The chain uses TRBV7-6 and TRBJ2-1; 9 bases fit TRBD1. CDR1 is SGHVS, CDR2 FNYEAQ, per germline. The junction had 9 bases not matched to a gene; V was cut back by 5 bases and J by 10 bases. This CDR3 has 14 residues. The DNA of the CDR3 is TGTGCCAGCAGCAATATACAGGGGGCGAGGGAGCAGTTCTTC. Its translation: CASSNIQGAREQFF.

The V call is TRBV5-4, the J call TRBJ1-2, with a possible D match to TRBD1 (5 bases). Trimming pared 6 bases from V and 0 bases from J, leaving 15 bases between. CDR1 and CDR2 (germline): SGHNT, YYREEE (reference sequence). The CDR3 has 15 amino acids. This chain's CDR3 is CASKSGSSANYGYTF. The CDR3 DNA sequence: TGTGCCAGCAAGTCAGGGTCATCGGCTAACTATGGCTACACCTTC.

The chain carries TRBV5-6 and TRBJ2-7; D is ambiguous. From germline, CDR1 is SGHDT and CDR2 YYEEEE. V was trimmed by 4 bases and J by 2 bases, leaving 16 bases between them. This CDR3 comprises 15 residues. CDR3 region: CASSHGQFQPYEQYF. The CDR3 DNA reads TGTGCCAGCAGCCATGGGCAGTTTCAACCCTACGAGCAGTACTTC.

The CDR3 here is CASSVGSAGGPGGDTQYF. Here the CDR3 DNA reads TGTGCCAGCAGCGTAGGGAGTGCGGGGGGGCCGGGAGGGGATACGCAGTATTTT. The V call is TRBV9, the J call TRBJ2-3; 9 bases fit TRBD2. The V gene's germline CDR1 is SGDLS and CDR2 YYNGEE. This CDR3 has 18 residues. J gave up 6 bases and V 0 bases, and 14 bases lay outside the gene matches.

This clone came up once. The genes are TRBV7-9 and TRBJ2-1; D perhaps matches TRBD1 (6 bases). The CDR3 spans 18 residues. V shed 4 bases and J shed 0 bases, with 19 bases lying between them. The germline CDR1 and CDR2 sequences are SEHNR and FQNEAQ (reference sequence). The CDR3 loop is CASSSEVGQGRSYNEQFF. The CDR3 DNA is TGTGCCAGCAGCTCTGAGGTTGGGCAGGGGCGCTCCTACAATGAGCAGTTCTTC.

This chain links TRBV5-4 with TRBJ2-1, with 16 bases aligning to TRBD2. The CDR3 runs 17 residues. Losses at the gene ends were 4 bases for V and 4 bases for J; bases not matched to a gene: 5. Looked up from germline, CDR1 is SGHNT and CDR2 is YYREEE (reference sequence). CDR3 in amino acids: CASSGGTSGREYNEQFF. The CDR3 DNA reads TGTGCCAGCAGCGGGGGGACTAGCGGGAGGGAATACAATGAGCAGTTCTTC.

J is TRBJ2-7 and V is TRBV11-3; 11 bases map to TRBD2. CDR3 size: 15 residues. The trim removed 5 bases at V and 1 base at J, leaving 4 bases unmatched. Germline CDR1 reads SGHNT; CDR2 reads YENEEA. The CDR3 sequence is CASSPLAGGSYEQYF. CDR3 nucleotide sequence: TGTGCCAGCAGCCCCCTAGCGGGAGGATCCTACGAGCAGTACTTC.

V and J are TRBV7-6 and TRBJ2-3; D is unclear. CDR3 length: 15 residues. Trimming removed 1 base from V and 0 bases from J, with 8 bases in between. The germline gives CDR1 SGHVS, CDR2 FNYEAQ. The CDR3 here is CASSLELTSTDTQYF. CDR3 nucleotide sequence: TGTGCCAGCAGCTTAGAGTTGACTAGCACAGATACGCAGTATTTT.

The V gene is TRBV5-1, the J gene TRBJ2-3; TRBD2 matches at 10 bases. Germline V gene data show CDR1 as SGHRS and CDR2 as YFSETQ. The CDR3 totals 18 residues. The V gene end was trimmed by 3 bases and the J gene end by 0 bases; junction bases not matched to a gene: 10. The CDR3 region is CASSSLNRTSGSTDTQYF. CDR3 DNA: TGCGCCAGCAGCTCACTCAACAGGACTAGCGGAAGCACAGATACGCAGTATTTT.